In its sample, the clone carrying this TCR beta chain ranks as medium-sized (0.01 to 0.1%). Its antigen is not identified. The time point was: sample taken at primary tumor resection. Donation came from around 72 patients with untreated early-stage non-small cell lung cancer. The sample belongs to a study of spatial heterogeneity in lung cancer. Overall study results and limits: Tumors with more nonsynonymous mutations had more expanded intratumoral alpha and beta TCRs. Expanded TCRs that were ubiquitous or regional had counts tracking ubiquitous and regional nonsynonymous mutations, respectively. The study estimated around 7.1% alpha and over 12% beta chain coverage of tumor T cells.

CDR1 is DFQATT and CDR2 is SNEGSKA in the germline V gene (reference sequence). The CDR3 spans 15 residues. Trimming pared 1 base from V and 3 bases from J, leaving 15 bases between. Every individual TCR cDNA molecule carried its own unique molecular identifier, which allowed correction of PCR and sequencing errors. TCRdb reprocessed the 5' RACE reads via MiXCR and lists one record per CDR3 protein. The repertoire holds some 320 distinct CDR3 sequences, about 25% seen once, with 20% to 30% in the top ten. The V call is TRBV20-1, the J call TRBJ1-2; D is unresolved. Sequencing used lung tumor tissue, obtained at surgery. The sequence came from a male donor with early-stage non-small cell lung cancer. CDR3 DNA sequence: TGCAGTGCTAGAGTCCTTAGGACGCCTTACTATGGCTACACCTTC. It specifies CSARVLRTPYYGYTF.